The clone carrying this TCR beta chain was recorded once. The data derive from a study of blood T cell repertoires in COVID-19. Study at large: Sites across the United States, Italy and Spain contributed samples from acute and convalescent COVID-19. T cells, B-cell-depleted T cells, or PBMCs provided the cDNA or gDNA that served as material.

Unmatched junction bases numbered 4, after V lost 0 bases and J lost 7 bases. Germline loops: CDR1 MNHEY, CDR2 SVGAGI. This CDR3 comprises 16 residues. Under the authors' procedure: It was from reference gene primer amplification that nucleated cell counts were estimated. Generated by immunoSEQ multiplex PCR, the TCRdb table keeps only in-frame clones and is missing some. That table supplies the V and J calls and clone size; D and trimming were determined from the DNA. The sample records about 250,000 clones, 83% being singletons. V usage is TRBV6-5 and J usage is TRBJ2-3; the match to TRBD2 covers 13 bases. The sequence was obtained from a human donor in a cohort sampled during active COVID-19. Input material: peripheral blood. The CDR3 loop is CASSYSSTSGGYTQYF. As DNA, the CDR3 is TGTGCCAGCAGTTACTCGTCGACTAGCGGGGGGTATACGCAGTATTTT.